This T cell receptor beta chain emerged from a study of CD8+CD57+ T cells in acquired aplastic anemia. On the study more broadly: 3 to 4 ug was the average amount of DNA from sorted CD4+ and CD8+ cells.

Study-level findings and limits: Patients and healthy controls showed no significant CD8+ Simpson's diversity difference. Patients and controls had in common twenty-nine CD8+ CDR3 sequences.

The germline V gene has CDR1 SNHLY and CDR2 FYNNEI. The CDR3 length is 13 residues. V dropped 6 bases and J dropped 1; count of bases not matched to a gene: 2. CD8+CD57+ cell expansion had been shown by flow cytometry in patients chosen for sequencing. Blood was sampled before the patients had received any therapy. Genomic DNA acted as the template from which TCR beta VDJ combination and CDR3 sequence profiling were carried out. TCRdb reprocessed the reads via MiXCR and lists one record per CDR3 protein. The sample lists 150,000 to 200,000 distinct CDR3 sequences, approximately 50% seen once, with around a tenth in the top ten. As regards this clonotype: Its cognate antigen is unknown. Given the absence of the conserved phenylalanine or tryptophan at the CDR3 end, a read error is likely.

Material: sorted CD4+, CD8+, or CD8+CD57+ T cells (not recorded which) from PBMCs. This clonotype originated in a human donor with aplastic anemia. The V gene is TRBV2, the J gene TRBJ2-5, with TRBD2 matching over 7 bases. CDR3 DNA sequence: TGTGCCAGCAGCGGGGGGACCCAAGAGACCCAGTACTCC. This sequence encodes CASSGGTQETQYS.